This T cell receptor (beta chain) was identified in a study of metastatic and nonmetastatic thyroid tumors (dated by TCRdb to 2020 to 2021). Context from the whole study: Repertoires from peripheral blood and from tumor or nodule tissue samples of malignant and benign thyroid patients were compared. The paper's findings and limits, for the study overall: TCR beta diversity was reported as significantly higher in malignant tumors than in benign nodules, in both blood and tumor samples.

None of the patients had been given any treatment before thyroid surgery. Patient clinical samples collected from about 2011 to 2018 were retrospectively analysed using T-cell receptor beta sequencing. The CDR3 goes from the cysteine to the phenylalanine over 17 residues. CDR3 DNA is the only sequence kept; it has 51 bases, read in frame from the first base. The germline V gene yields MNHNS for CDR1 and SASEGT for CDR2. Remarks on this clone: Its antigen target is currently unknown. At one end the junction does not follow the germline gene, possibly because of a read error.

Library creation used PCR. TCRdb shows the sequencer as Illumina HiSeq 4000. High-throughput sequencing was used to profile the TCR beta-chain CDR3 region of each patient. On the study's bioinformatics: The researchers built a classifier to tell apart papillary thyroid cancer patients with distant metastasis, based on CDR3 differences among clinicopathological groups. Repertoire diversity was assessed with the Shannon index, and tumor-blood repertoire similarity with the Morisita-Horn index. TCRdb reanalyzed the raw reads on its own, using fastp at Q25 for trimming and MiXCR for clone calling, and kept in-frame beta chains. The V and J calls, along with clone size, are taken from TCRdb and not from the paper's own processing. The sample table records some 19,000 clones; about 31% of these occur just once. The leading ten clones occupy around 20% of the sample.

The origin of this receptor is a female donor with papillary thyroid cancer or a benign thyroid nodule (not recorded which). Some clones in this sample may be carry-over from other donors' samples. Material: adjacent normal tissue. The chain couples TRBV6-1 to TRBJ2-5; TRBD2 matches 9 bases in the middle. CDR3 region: CASSSVSTSGYQETQYF. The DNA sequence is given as TGTGCCAGCAGTTCTGTTTCGACTAGCGGATACCAAGAGACCCAGTACTTT.